These 25 T cell receptor beta chains came from one sample sequenced in a study of cytomegalovirus exposure and HLA in healthy donors (dated by TCRdb to 2017 to 2019). To prepare the library, the immunoSEQ multiplex PCR assay was applied. For the multiplex PCR, a mixture combining 60 forward primers for TCR Vbeta segments and 13 reverse primers for TCR Jbeta segments was used. The immuneACCESS repertoire file appears here via TCRdb, limited to in-frame rearrangements. These files lack a portion of the clones; in checked studies, under half of the deficit traces to unresolved V genes, and the cause of the others is not known. Counted in this sample were under 250,000 clones; approximately 80% of them appeared once. The leading ten clones occupy 1.7% of the sample. Sequencing used PBMCs. Source of these receptors: a man over 45 in good health and CMV-seronegative.

This clone was detected once. The rearrangement uses TRBV28 and TRBJ2-5; D might be TRBD1 (5 bases). Trimming shortened V by 8 bases and J by 2 bases, and 6 bases separated the two germline ends. CDR3 length equals 11 residues. The germline V gene encodes CDR1 MDHEN and CDR2 SYDVKM. CDR3 loop: CASQGQETQYF. The CDR3 DNA reads as TGTGCCAGCCAGGGTCAAGAGACCCAGTACTTC.

The chain is built from TRBV19 and TRBJ2-1, with a possible D match to TRBD2 (5 bases). This CDR3 comprises 14 residues. Germline V gene sequence: CDR1 LNHDA, CDR2 SQIVND (reference sequence). V lost 3 bases to trimming and J lost 5 bases, with 11 bases between them. The CDR3, as DNA: TGTGCCAGTAGTATCTGGCAGGAGGACAATGAGCAGTTCTTC. Its translation is CASSIWQEDNEQFF.

The chain recombines TRBV5-1 with TRBJ2-2, with 7 bases aligning to TRBD1. J gave up 5 bases and V 6 bases, and 7 bases lay outside the gene matches. Germline V gene lookup returns CDR1 SGHRS and CDR2 YFSETQ. The CDR3 sequence is 14 residues long. CDR3 sequence: CASTIGQETGELFF. CDR3 DNA: TGCGCCAGCACTATTGGACAGGAGACCGGGGAGCTGTTTTTT.

This clone was counted a single time. The V gene is TRBV12-5, the J gene TRBJ2-5, with D perhaps matching TRBD2 (5 bases). The germline CDR1 and CDR2 sequences are LGHNT and FRNRAP. V was trimmed by 0 bases and J by 5 bases, leaving 16 bases between them. This CDR3 is built from 16 residues. The CDR3 coding sequence is TGTGCTAGTGGTTTGGTCCCGTGGGAACAGCGGGAGACCCAGTACTTC. It encodes CASGLVPWEQRETQYF.

CDR3 in amino acids: CASSEETGGSGYTF. CDR3 bases: TGTGCCAGCAGTGAAGAAACAGGGGGTAGTGGCTACACCTTC. The gene calls are TRBV6-1 and TRBJ1-2, with TRBD1 identical over 8 bases. CDR3 length: 14 amino acids. V trimming: 1 base; J trimming: 7 bases; junction bases outside the gene matches: 5. Per the germline V gene, CDR1 is MNHNS and CDR2 is SASEGT.

The chain combines TRBV18 with TRBJ1-1; TRBD1 agrees at 9 bases. Germline CDR1 KGHSH, CDR2 LQKENI. Losses at the gene ends were 7 bases for V and 4 bases for J; bases not matched to a gene: 4. CDR3 length equals 13 residues. The CDR3 here is CASLPQGATEAFF. CDR3 nucleotides: TGTGCCAGCTTGCCACAGGGGGCCACTGAAGCTTTCTTT.

This clone was counted between two and nine times. V and J are TRBV10-3 and TRBJ2-7; 10 nucleotides line up with TRBD2. The CDR3 contains 17 residues. CDR1 and CDR2 from the germline V gene are ENHRY and SYGVKD. After removal of 5 bases from V and 5 bases from J, the junction contained 15 bases not matched to a gene. CDR3 amino acids: CAISQGAPGTSANEQYF. CDR3 in DNA: TGTGCCATCAGTCAGGGGGCCCCCGGGACTAGCGCCAACGAGCAGTACTTC.

The rearrangement uses TRBV28 and TRBJ1-2; 12 bases are a match to TRBD1. Germline CDR1 MDHEN, CDR2 SYDVKM. V gave up 6 bases and J gave up 4 bases; unmatched junction bases: 3. The CDR3 runs 14 residues. The CDR3 nucleotides are TGTGCCAGCAGGGGACAGGGGGCGGCCTATGGCTACACCTTC. Protein: CASRGQGAAYGYTF.

The rearrangement joins TRBV9 to TRBJ2-5; 16 bases agree with TRBD2. The ends lost 5 bases at V and 5 bases at J; junction bases unmatched: 9. The V gene's germline CDR1 is SGDLS and CDR2 YYNGEE. The CDR3 spans 17 residues. CDR3 DNA sequence: TGTGCCAGCAGTCAGGGGACTAGCGGGAGGGCCAGGGAGACCCAGTACTTC. It translates to CASSQGTSGRARETQYF.

This clone was counted a few times. The rearrangement links TRBV5-1 to TRBJ2-3; 12 positions agree with TRBD2. Losses at the gene ends were 4 bases for V and 0 bases for J; bases not matched to a gene: 3. This CDR3 spans 16 amino acids. CDR1 and CDR2 (germline): SGHRS, YFSETQ. The CDR3, as DNA: TGCGCCAGCAGCGCCGGACTAGCGGGGAGCACAGATACGCAGTATTTT. Its translation: CASSAGLAGSTDTQYF.

The chain carries TRBV7-9 and TRBJ2-6; tentatively, D is TRBD2 (5 bases). Trimming took off 1 base at V and 2 bases at J, with 6 bases between the two ends. The CDR3 is 15 residues long. Germline CDR1 is SEHNR and CDR2 is FQNEAQ (reference sequence). The CDR3 DNA sequence: TGTGCCAGCAGCTTAGTCGGGACTGGGGCCAACGTCCTGACTTTC. It encodes CASSLVGTGANVLTF.

J is TRBJ2-7 and V is TRBV28; 8 bases are shared with TRBD1. From germline, CDR1 is MDHEN and CDR2 SYDVKM. With V trimmed by 5 bases and J by 2 bases, 8 bases remained unmatched. The CDR3 has 15 amino acids. CDR3 amino acids: CASSTSWTGTYEQYF. CDR3 bases: TGTGCCAGCAGTACCTCTTGGACAGGGACCTACGAGCAGTACTTC.

The chain carries TRBV7-2 and TRBJ1-1, with 7 bases lining up with TRBD1. The CDR3 loop spans 15 amino acids. With V trimmed by 5 bases and J by 3 bases, 9 bases remained unmatched. CDR1 and CDR2 (germline): SGHTA, FQGNSA. This chain's CDR3 is CASSIPTGTHTEAFF. The DNA for the CDR3 is TGTGCCAGCAGCATACCGACAGGGACCCACACTGAAGCTTTCTTT.

This chain connects TRBV4-2 to TRBJ2-5; no firm D call. The DNA end favors TRBJ2-7, so the J call may be wrong. Germline V CDR1 and CDR2: LGHNA, YNFKEQ. The CDR3 is made up of 12 amino acids. The CDR3 coding sequence is TGTGCCAGCAGCCGGGGCTCCTACGAGCAGTACTTC. It specifies CASSRGSYEQYF.

This chain uses TRBV9 with TRBJ1-3, with D hard to call. The germline V gene has CDR1 SGDLS and CDR2 YYNGEE. This CDR3 is built from 15 residues. Trimming left V 0 bases short and J 0 bases short, with 7 bases between. The CDR3 nucleotides are TGTGCCAGCAGCGTAGGAGGAAACTCTGGAAACACCATATATTTT. Amino acid sequence: CASSVGGNSGNTIYF.

J is TRBJ1-2 and V is TRBV5-5; D might be TRBD1 (6 bases). Germline V CDR1 and CDR2: SGHKS, YYEKEE (reference sequence). The CDR3 spans 13 residues. V lost 1 base and J lost 4, with 8 bases in between. In DNA, the CDR3 is TGTGCCAGCAGCTTGCAGGGGAGCTATGGCTACACCTTC. Translation gives CASSLQGSYGYTF.

The rearrangement links TRBV30 to TRBJ2-5; no definite D call. From germline, CDR1 is GTSNPN and CDR2 SVGIG (reference sequence). The V gene lost 2 bases and the J gene lost 5 bases, with 6 bases spanning the gap. The CDR3 is 11 amino acids. The CDR3 loop is CAWSRAETQYF. As DNA, the CDR3 is TGTGCCTGGAGTCGTGCGGAGACCCAGTACTTC.

V usage is TRBV27 and J usage is TRBJ2-5; 7 nucleotides line up with TRBD2. V lost 10 bases and J lost 4; bases outside the gene matches: 3. The CDR3 has 11 amino acids. The germline CDR1 and CDR2 sequences are MNHEY and SMNVEV (reference sequence). The CDR3 here is CAIGLGETQYF. CDR3 nucleotide sequence: TGTGCCATAGGACTAGGAGAGACCCAGTACTTC.

The chain is built from TRBV5-1 and TRBJ1-2; no reliable D call. Per germline, CDR1 SGHRS and CDR2 YFSETQ. The CDR3 covers 15 residues. Between the trimmed V and J ends, which lost 0 bases and 2 bases, there was a span of 11 bases. The CDR3, as DNA: TGCGCCAGCAGCTTGGTGGGCAGTCTAAACTATGGCTACACCTTC. It codes for CASSLVGSLNYGYTF.

This clone was seen just once. The chain carries TRBV25-1 and TRBJ1-1; D gene unclear. Between the trimmed V and J ends, which lost 5 bases and 1 base, there was a span of 11 bases. Germline V gene data show CDR1 as MGHDK and CDR2 as SYGVNS. The CDR3 is 14 amino acids. In DNA, the CDR3 is TGTGCCAGCAGTCCCCCGGGGTCGAACACTGAAGCTTTCTTT. This sequence encodes CASSPPGSNTEAFF. Variable domain in full (rest from reference TRBV25-1 and TRBJ1-1): EADIYQTPRYLVIGTGKKITLECSQTMGHDKMYWYQQDPGMELHLIHYSYGVNSTEKGDLSSESTVSRIRTEHFPLTLESARPSHTSQYLCASSPPGSNTEAFFGQGTRLTVV.

The rearrangement links TRBV19 to TRBJ2-5, with TRBD2 matching 7 bases. The V gene's germline CDR1 is LNHDA and CDR2 SQIVND (reference sequence). The CDR3 is made up of 16 amino acids. J lost 4 bases, V lost 5 bases, and 13 bases had no gene match. The CDR3 spells CASSPGPGGVGETQYF. As DNA, the CDR3 is TGTGCCAGTAGTCCAGGACCTGGGGGGGTTGGAGAGACCCAGTACTTC.

V gene TRBV6-1 combines with J gene TRBJ2-2, with D possibly TRBD2 on 6 matching bases. The CDR3 contains 14 residues. CDR1 and CDR2 (germline): MNHNS, SASEGT. The V gene lost 6 bases and the J gene lost 0 bases, with 8 bases spanning the gap. The CDR3 DNA is TGTGCCAGCAGAGGCGGGGCGAACACCGGGGAGCTGTTTTTT. This encodes CASRGGANTGELFF.

V and J are TRBV9 and TRBJ2-1; 9 nucleotides match TRBD1. V lost 1 base, J lost 5 bases, and 10 bases stayed unmatched. There are 17 residues in the CDR3. Germline V lookup: CDR1 SGDLS, CDR2 YYNGEE. In DNA form, the CDR3 reads TGTGCCAGCAGCGTAAGGGTCAGACAGGGGGAAGACAATGAGCAGTTCTTC. Its protein product is CASSVRVRQGEDNEQFF.

The genes are TRBV19 and TRBJ2-1; 13 bases line up with TRBD2. The CDR3 loop spans 15 amino acids. Germline V gives CDR1 LNHDA, CDR2 SQIVND (reference sequence). V lost 10 bases to trimming and J lost 7 bases; unmatched junction nucleotides: 10. CDR3 sequence (DNA): TGTGCCACCTCAAAAGGGGGACTAGCGGGAAATGAGCAGTTCTTC. It translates to CATSKGGLAGNEQFF.

V gene TRBV11-1 combines with J gene TRBJ2-1, with 8 bases aligning to TRBD2. V gave up 1 base and J gave up 6 bases; unmatched junction bases: 5. Germline V gives CDR1 SGHAT, CDR2 FQDESV (reference sequence). The CDR3 sequence is 15 residues long. CDR3 DNA: TGTGCCAGCAGCTTAGTAGCGGGATGGGGCAATGAGCAGTTCTTC. Protein: CASSLVAGWGNEQFF.